These 14 T cell receptor beta chains were sequenced from one sample in a study of shared clonotypes between healthy human individuals. Produced via immunoSEQ multiplex PCR; TCRdb's table is partial and in-frame only. The table lists 2 million to 3 million clones, 93% of them singletons. The source material was naive CD4+ T cells from PBMCs. Subset meaning: CD45RA+ positively selected. The origin of the receptors is a man younger than 30 in good health. Some clones in this sample may be carry-over from other donors' samples.

This chain links TRBV4-2 with TRBJ2-5; D is tentatively TRBD1 or TRBD2 (5 bases each). The assigned J gene may be wrong: the sequence end matches TRBJ2-7 better. The germline CDR1 and CDR2 sequences are LGHNA and YNFKEQ. This CDR3 contains 14 residues. In nucleotides, the CDR3 is TGTGCCAGCAGCCCGGGGACGGGCTCCTACGAGCAGTACTTC. It translates to CASSPGTGSYEQYF.

About this clone itself: Other DNA sequences from this sample encode an identical CDR3 as well. This chain links TRBV4-1 with TRBJ2-3; D is undetermined. This CDR3 has 13 amino acids. CDR1 MGHRA and CDR2 YSYEKL come from the germline V gene. Trimming took 1 base from V and 5 from J, leaving 7 bases between them. CDR3: CASSQGGRDTQYF. The CDR3 DNA sequence: TGCGCCAGCAGCCAAGGGGGTAGAGATACGCAGTATTTT.

The chain joins TRBV28 to TRBJ1-3; D gene ambiguous. V was cut by 4 bases and J by 6 bases, with 7 bases left in between. CDR1 and CDR2 (germline): MDHEN, SYDVKM. This CDR3 is built from 12 residues. As DNA, the CDR3 is TGTGCCAGCAGTTCGCTCCCAAACACCATATATTTT. The encoded protein is CASSSLPNTIYF.

Notes on this clone: The same CDR3 also results from other DNA sequences found in this sample. The gene calls are TRBV7-2 and TRBJ1-2; 7 positions match TRBD1. Losses at the gene ends were 1 base for V and 7 bases for J; bases not matched to a gene: 0. CDR3 size: 12 residues. From germline, CDR1 is SGHTA and CDR2 FQGNSA. This chain's CDR3 is CASSLGQGGYTF. CDR3 in DNA: TGTGCCAGCAGCTTAGGACAGGGTGGCTACACCTTC.

The chain is built from TRBV5-1 and TRBJ2-2, with a weak D call TRBD2 (6 bases). The V gene lost 3 bases and the J gene lost 6 bases, with 12 bases spanning the gap. The CDR3 is 14 amino acids. Germline assignment: CDR1 SGHRS and CDR2 YFSETQ. The CDR3 DNA follows: TGCGCCAGCAGCTGGTCTGCGGGGCCCGGGGAGCTGTTTTTT. This codes for CASSWSAGPGELFF.

The rearrangement uses TRBV5-6 and TRBJ1-4; unclear D gene. Per germline, CDR1 SGHDT and CDR2 YYEEEE. The CDR3 runs to 16 residues. V gave up 2 bases and J gave up 0 bases, with 11 bases separating them. This chain's CDR3 is CASSLKLTATNEKLFF. CDR3 nucleotide sequence: TGTGCCAGCAGCTTAAAACTAACCGCAACTAATGAAAAACTGTTTTTT.

The chain carries TRBV5-1 and TRBJ2-2; D gene uncertain. Germline V gene sequence: CDR1 SGHRS, CDR2 YFSETQ. The CDR3 sequence is 15 residues long. V was cut by 2 bases and J by 4 bases, with 12 bases left in between. The CDR3 spells CASSFSAGITGELFF. The CDR3 DNA sequence: TGCGCCAGCAGCTTTTCCGCAGGAATCACCGGGGAGCTGTTTTTT.

J is TRBJ2-5 and V is TRBV29-1, with TRBD2 matching over 10 bases. Germline CDR1 SQVTM, CDR2 ANQGSEA. CDR3 length: 14 residues. V lost 4 bases and J lost 8; bases outside the gene matches: 10. The CDR3 is CSVAPSSGSITQYF. The CDR3 DNA reads as TGCAGCGTTGCCCCGTCTAGCGGGAGTATTACCCAGTACTTC.

This clone was recorded only once. The genes are TRBV28 and TRBJ2-7; D gene uncertain. Trimming took 6 bases from V and 7 from J, leaving 19 bases between them. The V gene's germline CDR1 is MDHEN and CDR2 SYDVKM. This CDR3 has 14 residues. CDR3 nucleotides: TGTGCCAGCAGGTACAGTCTCCCCCGCGGTGAGCAGTACTTC. Protein product: CASRYSLPRGEQYF.

V gene TRBV6-1 combines with J gene TRBJ2-2; D might be TRBD2 (6 bases). V lost 6 bases, J lost 5 bases, and 16 bases lay in between. Germline-derived CDR1 and CDR2 are MNHNS and SASEGT. The CDR3 runs to 15 residues. The CDR3 spells CASRASEGLTGELFF. CDR3 DNA sequence: TGTGCCAGCAGAGCCTCGGAGGGGCTGACCGGGGAGCTGTTTTTT.

The chain uses TRBV19 and TRBJ2-5; 8 bases are shared with TRBD2. Germline CDR1 LNHDA, CDR2 SQIVND (reference sequence). V lost 0 bases, J lost 6 bases, and 6 bases stayed unmatched. The CDR3 consists of 15 residues. CDR3 sequence reads: CASSIEAGVVKTQYF. CDR3 in DNA: TGTGCCAGTAGTATAGAAGCGGGAGTAGTAAAGACCCAGTACTTC.

This clone showed up just once. The chain uses TRBV19 and TRBJ1-5, with 9 bases that match TRBD1. The length of the CDR3 is 14 residues. After removal of 8 bases from V and 5 bases from J, the junction contained 7 bases not matched to a gene. The germline V gene has CDR1 LNHDA and CDR2 SQIVND (reference sequence). As DNA, the CDR3 is TGTGCCAGTTGGGGACAGGGTTCTTATCAGCCCCAGCATTTT. Protein: CASWGQGSYQPQHF.

V usage is TRBV5-1 and J usage is TRBJ2-2; D is possibly TRBD1 or TRBD2 (6 bases each). Trimming stripped 3 bases from V and 0 bases from J, with 12 bases between. The CDR3 has 16 residues. Germline V gives CDR1 SGHRS, CDR2 YFSETQ. CDR3 bases: TGCGCCAGCAGCTGGAGGAGGGGGGCGAACACCGGGGAGCTGTTTTTT. Translating gives CASSWRRGANTGELFF.

The rearrangement links TRBV6-6 to TRBJ2-7; the D call may be TRBD1 or TRBD2 (5 bases each). The CDR3 is made up of 14 amino acids. Germline assignment: CDR1 MNHNY and CDR2 SVGAGI (reference sequence). Trimming removed 10 bases from V and 2 bases from J, with 18 bases in between. The CDR3 loop is CATLEEATAYEQYF. DNA of the CDR3: TGTGCCACCTTGGAGGAAGCGACAGCCTACGAGCAGTACTTC.